This TCR beta chain emerged from a study of T cell repertoires in cytomegalovirus infection. Study-wide points: There were HLA-C-restricted CMV-specific TCR beta clonotypes dominating the ex vivo response.

The V gene's germline CDR1 is MGHRA and CDR2 YSYEKL. This CDR3 has 16 residues. V was shortened by 0 bases and J by 4 bases, with 15 bases between the two germline ends. TCRdb re-called the reads with MiXCR, one entry per CDR3 protein. The table has about 130,000 distinct CDR3 sequences, under 30% seen once; the top ten hold 34%. About this clonotype itself: Its specificity is unknown.

This clonotype originated in a human donor in good health (CMV status not recorded). Some clones in this sample may be carry-over from other donors' samples. The chain joins TRBV4-1 to TRBJ2-5; possible D gene TRBD1, 5 bases. The sample was PBMCs, sequenced either directly or after in vitro stimulation (not recorded which). Here the CDR3 reads CASSQEAGSSGETQYF. DNA for the CDR3: TGCGCCAGCAGCCAAGAGGCAGGGTCTTCTGGAGAGACCCAGTACTTC.